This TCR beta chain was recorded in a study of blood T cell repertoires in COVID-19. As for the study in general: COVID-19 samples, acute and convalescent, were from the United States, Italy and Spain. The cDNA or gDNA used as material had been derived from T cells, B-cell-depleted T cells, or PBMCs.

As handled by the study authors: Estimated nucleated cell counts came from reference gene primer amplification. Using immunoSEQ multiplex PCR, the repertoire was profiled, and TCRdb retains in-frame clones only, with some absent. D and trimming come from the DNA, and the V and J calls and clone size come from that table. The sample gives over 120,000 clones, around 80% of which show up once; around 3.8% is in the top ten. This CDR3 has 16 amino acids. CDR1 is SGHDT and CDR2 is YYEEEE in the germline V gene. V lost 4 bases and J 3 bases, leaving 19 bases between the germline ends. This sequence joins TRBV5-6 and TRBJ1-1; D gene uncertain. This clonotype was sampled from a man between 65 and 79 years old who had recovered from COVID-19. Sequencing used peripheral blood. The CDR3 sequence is CASSQTTYLGYTEAFF. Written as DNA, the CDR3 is TGTGCCAGCAGCCAGACAACTTACCTTGGATACACTGAAGCTTTCTTT.